Listed below are T cell receptor beta chains from one sample, sequenced in a study of blood T cell repertoires in COVID-19. The repertoire was sequenced with immunoSEQ multiplex PCR; TCRdb's copy has only in-frame clones and lacks some. This table has tens of thousands of clones, roughly nine tenths appearing once. The sample was peripheral blood. These receptors were collected from a woman older than 75 with active COVID-19. The CDR3 runs from the conserved cysteine through the conserved F or W. A D gene is named only where the DNA matches it firmly. A clone size is listed for some rows: how often the clone was seen (once, few, many), or a class if it is expanded.

TRBV19	.	TRBJ2-7	TRBD2	TGTGCCTACCAGTACTTCGTGAGCGGGAGGTACGAGCAGTACTTC	CAYQYFVSGRYEQYF
TRBV5-1	.	TRBJ2-7	.	TGCGCCAGCAGCTTGGGAAACAGGGTCGTGGACGAGCAGTACTTC	CASSLGNRVVDEQYF
TRBV6-2/TRBV6-3	.	TRBJ2-7	TRBD1	TGTGCCAGCAGTGGTAGGACAGGGAGAGGTAGTGCCTACGAGCAGTACTTC	CASSGRTGRGSAYEQYF
TRBV7-8	.	TRBJ2-5	TRBD2	TGTGCCAGCAGCTTTAGCGGGAGGGTTCAAGAGACCCAGTACTTC	CASSFSGRVQETQYF
TRBV5-1	few	TRBJ2-1	TRBD1	TGCGCCAGCAGCTTGTATGCACAGGGGGCTCTCTCCTCCTACAATGAGCAGTTCTTC	CASSLYAQGALSSYNEQFF
TRBV29-1	.	TRBJ2-7	TRBD1	TGCAGCGTTACCGGGACAGGGGTCTACGAGCAGTACTTC	CSVTGTGVYEQYF
TRBV28	.	TRBJ1-1	.	TGTGCCAGCAGTTTGATTGCTATCATGAACACTGAAGCTTTCTTT	CASSLIAIMNTEAFF
TRBV28	.	TRBJ2-6	TRBD1	TGTGCCAGCAGTTTCCCCATGACAGGGAGTGGGGCCAACGTCCTGACTTTC	CASSFPMTGSGANVLTF
TRBV4-2	.	TRBJ2-1	TRBD1	TGTGCCAGCAGCCCTACCGGGACAGCGTACAATGAGCAGTTCTTC	CASSPTGTAYNEQFF
TRBV5-1	.	TRBJ2-6	TRBD2	TGCGCCAGCAGTCCTACTAGCGGGACAAGGGGGGCCAACGTCCTGACTTTC	CASSPTSGTRGANVLTF
TRBV7-9	few	TRBJ2-1	TRBD2	TGTGCCGCGCGGGGGGAATCCCATGAGCAGTTCTTC	CAARGESHEQFF
TRBV6-5	few	TRBJ2-3	.	TGTGCCAGCAGTTACTCGAGCGGTCGTAGCACAGATACGCAGTATTTT	CASSYSSGRSTDTQYF
TRBV11-1	.	TRBJ1-2	.	TGTGCCAGCAGCCCGGGTAGGAGCGATGGCTACACCTTC	CASSPGRSDGYTF
TRBV9	.	TRBJ2-5	.	TGTGCCAGCAGCGTAGGGGTAGAGGTCCAAGAGACCCAGTACTTC	CASSVGVEVQETQYF
TRBV6-2/TRBV6-3	.	TRBJ2-7	.	TGTGCCAGCAGTTACGAAGCGGGCTACGAGCAGTACTTC	CASSYEAGYEQYF
TRBV29-1	.	TRBJ2-1	.	TGCAGCGTTAACGCCGGGTCCCGACTAAATGAGCAGTTCTTC	CSVNAGSRLNEQFF
TRBV15	.	TRBJ1-1	TRBD1	TGTGCCACCAGCGAAGAAATCCGGGACAGGGTATACACTGAAGCTTTCTTT	CATSEEIRDRVYTEAFF
TRBV7-3	.	TRBJ1-2	TRBD1	TGTGCCAGCAGCTTAACAGTTGGGGACAGCCCCTATGGCTACACCTTC	CASSLTVGDSPYGYTF
TRBV19	.	TRBJ1-5	.	TGTGCCAGTAGTATGATCGGAGGGAGTTATAGCAATCAGCCCCAGCATTTT	CASSMIGGSYSNQPQHF
TRBV7-2	.	TRBJ2-7	TRBD2	TGTGCCAGCAGCCCCCGAGGTGGAGCGGGAGTGGGAGAGCAGTACTTC	CASSPRGGAGVGEQYF
TRBV19	.	TRBJ1-2	TRBD1	TGTGCCAGTACCCAAAGGACAGGGGACTACTATGGCTACACCTTC	CASTQRTGDYYGYTF
TRBV6-5	.	TRBJ2-7	TRBD2	TGTGCCAGCAATCACGGGGGGATTAATTACGAGCAGTACTTC	CASNHGGINYEQYF
TRBV11-2	.	TRBJ2-1	.	TGTGCCAGCAGCTTAGGTCCTAGTTCCCAAGAGCAGTTCTTC	CASSLGPSSQEQFF
TRBV9	.	TRBJ2-1	TRBD2	TGTGCCAGCAGCCAACACCTGTCGGGAGGGTACAATGAGCAGTTCTTC	CASSQHLSGGYNEQFF
TRBV28	.	TRBJ1-1	.	TGTGCCAGCAGTTTACTAAACACTGAAGCTTTCTTT	CASSLLNTEAFF
TRBV7-2	.	TRBJ1-3	.	TGTGCCAGCAGCCCAGGGTTCTCTGGAAACACCATATATTTT	CASSPGFSGNTIYF
TRBV6-1	.	TRBJ1-1	TRBD1	TGTGCCAGCAGTTGGGACAGTGAAGGGGCTGAAGCTTTCTTT	CASSWDSEGAEAFF
TRBV29-1	.	TRBJ2-3	.	TGCAGCGTGCGGTCCATGAGCACAGATACGCAGTATTTT	CSVRSMSTDTQYF
TRBV11-2	.	TRBJ2-1	TRBD2	TGTGCCAGCAGCGGCAGGACTAGCGGGGCAATGAGTCATGAGCAGTTCTTC	CASSGRTSGAMSHEQFF
TRBV7-2	once	TRBJ1-1	TRBD1	TGTGCCAGCAGCTACGAAACGGGACAGGGGGCCCGGAAAGCTTTCTTT	CASSYETGQGARKAFF
TRBV7-9	.	TRBJ2-7	TRBD2	TGTGCCAGCAGCTTGGGGATAGCGGGAGACACCTACGAGCAGTACTTC	CASSLGIAGDTYEQYF
TRBV29-1	.	TRBJ2-5	TRBD1	TGCAGCGTTCCCGGACAGGCCCAAGAGACCCAGTACTTC	CSVPGQAQETQYF
TRBV19	.	TRBJ1-2	TRBD1	TGTGCCAGTAGCGGGACAGGGGGTGGCTACACCTTC	CASSGTGGGYTF
TRBV2	.	TRBJ2-5	.	TGTGCCAGCAGTGAACAGGGGAATCGAGAGACCCAGTACTTC	CASSEQGNRETQYF
TRBV11-2	.	TRBJ2-7	.	TGTGCCAGCAGCCTAGGGGGACTGAACTACGAGCAGTACTTC	CASSLGGLNYEQYF
TRBV7-9	.	TRBJ2-3	.	TGTGCCAGCGGCCTCACAGATACGCAGTATTTT	CASGLTDTQYF
TRBV7-2	.	TRBJ2-7	TRBD1	TGTGCCAGCAGCTCCGGCGGGACAGGGGTTTTCCACGAGCAGTACTTC	CASSSGGTGVFHEQYF
TRBV5-4	.	TRBJ2-2	TRBD2	TGTGCCAGCAGCTTGGTGGGACTAGATACCGGGGAGCTGTTTTTT	CASSLVGLDTGELFF
TRBV7-2	.	TRBJ2-3	TRBD2	TGTGCCAGCAGCCTGGGACTAGCGGCGCAGTATTTT	CASSLGLAAQYF
TRBV18	.	TRBJ2-1	TRBD2	TGTGCCAGCTCACCACCGTCCCTAGCGGGCTACAATGAGCAGTTCTTC	CASSPPSLAGYNEQFF
TRBV28	.	TRBJ2-3	TRBD2	TGTGCCAGCAGTCCCGGATATAGCGGGAGCAGCACAGATACGCAGTATTTT	CASSPGYSGSSTDTQYF
TRBV18	.	TRBJ1-5	.	TGTGCCAGCTCCGAAGGGACAACAGTAAGTCAGCCCCAGCATTTT	CASSEGTTVSQPQHF
TRBV4-3	.	TRBJ2-7	.	TGCGCCAGCAGCCAGGCAGGAGGGGACCCCGAGCAGTACTTC	CASSQAGGDPEQYF
TRBV6-6	.	TRBJ1-1	TRBD1	TGTGCCAGCAGCTCGGGACAGGCAATGAACACTGAAGCTTTCTTT	CASSSGQAMNTEAFF
TRBV11-3	.	TRBJ2-2	.	TGTGCCAGCAGCCCCCTGGCGGGGAACGCCGGGGAGCTGTTTTTT	CASSPLAGNAGELFF
TRBV4-2	.	TRBJ2-7	TRBD2	TGTGCCAGCAGCCAAGATCTAGCGGGAGTGGCAGCTTTTTCCTACGAGCAGTACTTC	CASSQDLAGVAAFSYEQYF
TRBV5-1	.	TRBJ2-2	.	TGCGCCAGCAGCTCCGGTCGGGGGAACACCGGGGAGCTGTTTTTT	CASSSGRGNTGELFF
TRBV9	.	TRBJ2-3	TRBD1	TGTGCCAGCAGCGCGGAGGACAGGGAGAAGCAGTATTTT	CASSAEDREKQYF
TRBV7-8	.	TRBJ2-3	.	TGTGCCAGCAGCTTGACAGGCACAGATACGCAGTATTTT	CASSLTGTDTQYF
TRBV4-2	.	TRBJ1-5	.	TGTGCCAGCAGCCAAGGACAGCCGGGAGGGCAGCCCCAGCATTTT	CASSQGQPGGQPQHF
TRBV18	.	TRBJ1-5	TRBD1	TGTGCCAGCTCATCAGGGGGAAGCAATCAGCCCCAGCATTTT	CASSSGGSNQPQHF
TRBV9	.	TRBJ2-2	.	TGTGCCAGCAGCGTAGTGGGCCAGTACACCGGGGAGCTGTTTTTT	CASSVVGQYTGELFF
TRBV6-1	.	TRBJ1-5	.	TGTGCCAGCAGTGAAGCGCGGGGGACACTCTTTACCTTT	CASSEARGTLFTF
TRBV7-9	.	TRBJ2-1	.	TGTGCCAGCAGCTTCGTCCGAGGCGAGCAGTTCTTC	CASSFVRGEQFF
TRBV7-8	few	TRBJ1-1	.	TGTGCCAGCAGCTTAGGACCCGCTCGGGACACTGAAGCTTTCTTT	CASSLGPARDTEAFF
TRBV5-4	.	TRBJ2-1	TRBD2	TGTGCCAGCAGTCCGGGACTAGCGGGGTACAATGAGCAGTTCTTC	CASSPGLAGYNEQFF
TRBV2	.	TRBJ2-6	.	TGTGCCAGCACCGGGTTTTTGACCTCTGGGGCCAACGTCCTGACTTTC	CASTGFLTSGANVLTF
TRBV7-9	.	TRBJ2-1	.	TGTGCCAGCAGCTTAGTCGCGTTGAGCTCCTACAATGAGCAGTTCTTC	CASSLVALSSYNEQFF
TRBV10-3	.	TRBJ2-7	.	TGTGCCATCGGGGACTTCTCCTACGAGCAGTACTTC	CAIGDFSYEQYF
TRBV11-2	.	TRBJ2-3	.	TGTGCCAGCAGCTTATTAGGGCTTGAGGGGTATTTT	CASSLLGLEGYF